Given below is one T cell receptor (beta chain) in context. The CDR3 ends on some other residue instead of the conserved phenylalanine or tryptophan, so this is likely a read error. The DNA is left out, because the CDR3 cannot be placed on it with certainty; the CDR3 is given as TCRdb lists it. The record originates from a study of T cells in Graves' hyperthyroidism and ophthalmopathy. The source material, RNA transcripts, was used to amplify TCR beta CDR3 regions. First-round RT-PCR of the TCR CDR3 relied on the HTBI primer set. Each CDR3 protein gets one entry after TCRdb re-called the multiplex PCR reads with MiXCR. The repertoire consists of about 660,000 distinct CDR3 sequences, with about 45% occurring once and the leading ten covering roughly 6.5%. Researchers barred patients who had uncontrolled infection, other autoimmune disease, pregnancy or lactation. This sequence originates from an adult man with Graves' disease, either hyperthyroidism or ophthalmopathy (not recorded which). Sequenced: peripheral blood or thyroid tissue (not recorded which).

The CDR3 reads CSVGGQPS. The V gene is TRBV29-1, the J gene TRBJ2-7; the DNA was not used to check the table's D call, TRBD1. The CDR3 length equals 8 residues, ends included. The germline V gene has CDR1 SQVTM and CDR2 ANQGSEA.